The 20 T cell receptor beta chains given below trace back to one sample, sequenced in a study of T cell responses to AZD1222 COVID-19 vaccine. Some clones are missing from TCRdb's copy, which holds only in-frame ones; the method was immunoSEQ multiplex PCR. The sample includes some 110,000 clones, about 86% of them seen just once. The specimen was peripheral blood, collected 28 days after the second AZD1222 dose. All receptors come from an adult who received the AZD1222 COVID-19 vaccine.

The chain couples TRBV12-3 or TRBV12-4 to TRBJ2-1; D is unclear. CDR3 length: 11 residues. V was pared by 3 bases and J by 6 bases, with 3 bases between. The CDR3 DNA is TGTGCCAGCAGTTTTGTCAATGAGCAGTTCTTC. Protein: CASSFVNEQFF.

The CDR3 nucleotides read TGTGCCAGCAGTTTAGGTACCAGCTATGGCTACACCTTC. Translating gives CASSLGTSYGYTF. V is TRBV12-3 or TRBV12-4 and J is TRBJ1-2; D is unresolved. Between the trimmed V and J ends, which lost 1 base and 4 bases, there was a span of 7 bases. This CDR3 contains 13 residues.

This chain's CDR3 is CASSLAFAGDEQYF. CDR3 in DNA: TGTGCCAGCAGCTTAGCATTTGCGGGGGACGAGCAGTACTTC. V usage is TRBV11-2 and J usage is TRBJ2-7; 7 bases line up with TRBD2. Germline assignment: CDR1 SGHAT and CDR2 FQNNGV. CDR3 length: 14 amino acids. J was trimmed by 5 bases and V by 1 base; bases with no gene match: 5.

The genes are TRBV27 and TRBJ1-6, with 8 bases lining up with TRBD1. Trimming removed 3 bases from V and 10 bases from J; junction bases left unmatched: 11. This CDR3 region has 16 residues. Germline loops: CDR1 MNHEY, CDR2 SMNVEV (reference sequence). As DNA, the CDR3 is TGTGCCAGCAGTTTGACTCCGGGACAGGTCATCTCACCCCTCCACTTT. It yields the protein CASSLTPGQVISPLHF.

V is TRBV3-1 (or the pseudogene TRBV3-2) and J is TRBJ2-1; 10 bases fit TRBD1. This CDR3 comprises 15 residues. Germline assignment: CDR1 LGHDT and CDR2 YNNKEL (reference sequence). Trimming at V came to 5 bases and at J to 2 bases, leaving 3 bases not matched to a gene. The CDR3 DNA sequence: TGTGCCAGCAGCGCCGGGACAGGGGCCTACAATGAGCAGTTCTTC. Its translation is CASSAGTGAYNEQFF.

This clone was counted once. The V gene is TRBV24-1, the J gene TRBJ2-3; 7 nucleotides line up with TRBD2. V lost 4 bases, J lost 4 bases, and 10 bases stayed unmatched. CDR1 and CDR2 from the germline V gene are KGHDR and SFDVKD. This CDR3 spans 16 amino acids. This CDR3 is CATSETPSGNADTQYF. CDR3 coding DNA: TGTGCCACCAGTGAAACGCCCAGCGGGAACGCAGATACGCAGTATTTT.

This clone occurred a few times. The V and J genes are TRBV12-3 or TRBV12-4 and TRBJ2-3; D gene uncertain. V gave up 8 bases and J gave up 6 bases, with 9 bases separating them. There are 11 residues in the CDR3. The chain's CDR3 is CASSNPDTQYF. The DNA of the CDR3 is TGTGCCAGCTCAAACCCGGATACGCAGTATTTT.

The CDR3 DNA reads as TGTGCCAGCAGCCCCCAGACGGGCTACAATGAGCAGTTCTTC. Translation: CASSPQTGYNEQFF. The chain employs TRBV9 and TRBJ2-1, with D uncertain. CDR1 is SGDLS, CDR2 YYNGEE, per germline. The CDR3 spans 14 residues. V was shortened by 4 bases and J by 3 bases, with 11 bases between the two germline ends.

In its sample, this clone was seen once. CDR3: CATSRAIAGAGEQFF. The DNA for the CDR3 is TGTGCCACCAGCAGAGCCATAGCGGGAGCTGGTGAGCAGTTCTTC. The chain employs TRBV15 and TRBJ2-1, with TRBD2 matching 9 bases. The CDR3 extends over 15 amino acids. The germline V gene encodes CDR1 LNHNV and CDR2 YYDKDF (reference sequence). J gave up 9 bases and V 1 base, and 7 bases lay outside the gene matches.

The chain is built from TRBV7-9 and TRBJ1-4; D gene ambiguous. The germline V gene has CDR1 SEHNR and CDR2 FQNEAQ (reference sequence). With 3 bases removed from V and 8 bases from J, the gap between germline ends came to 13 bases. The CDR3 consists of 14 residues. CDR3 sequence: CASSFLGDEEKLFF. The CDR3 DNA reads TGTGCCAGCAGCTTCTTGGGAGATGAAGAAAAACTGTTTTTT.

A few counts support this clone. The V and J genes are TRBV7-2 and TRBJ2-3, with a weak D call TRBD2 (6 bases). The V and J ends lost 5 bases and 0 bases respectively, with 15 bases between them. CDR3 length equals 16 residues. Germline V lookup: CDR1 SGHTA, CDR2 FQGNSA. CDR3: CASSPLGGLSTDTQYF. CDR3 in DNA: TGTGCCAGCAGCCCTCTGGGGGGTTTAAGCACAGATACGCAGTATTTT.

The chain employs TRBV5-4 and TRBJ2-1; 11 nucleotides line up with TRBD2. V shed 4 bases and J 1 base; nucleotides not matched to a gene: 1. CDR1 is SGHNT, CDR2 YYREEE, per germline (reference sequence). The CDR3 sequence is 15 residues long. CDR3 sequence (DNA): TGTGCCAGCAGCCCTAGCGGGGGGTCCTACAATGAGCAGTTCTTC. This gives the protein CASSPSGGSYNEQFF.

A single count supports this clone. The genes are TRBV18 and TRBJ1-1; maybe TRBD1 (6 bases). Trimming took off 2 bases at V and 6 bases at J, with 16 bases between the two ends. The CDR3 contains 15 residues. Germline CDR1 reads KGHSH; CDR2 reads LQKENI. In DNA, the CDR3 is TGTGCCAGCTCACCAATACTTCAGGGGATGGCTGAAGCTTTCTTT. It specifies CASSPILQGMAEAFF. The complete variable domain, with remaining parts taken from reference TRBV18 and TRBJ1-1, reads NAGVMQNPRHLVRRRGQEARLRCSPMKGHSHVYWYRQLPEEGLKFMVYLQKENIIDESGMPKERFSAEFPKEGPSILRIQQVVRGDSAAYFCASSPILQGMAEAFFGQGTRLTVV.

This chain links TRBV6-5 with TRBJ2-5; 7 positions agree with TRBD1. V trimming: 5 bases; J trimming: 4 bases; junction bases outside the gene matches: 7. Germline V lookup: CDR1 MNHEY, CDR2 SVGAGI. The CDR3 consists of 14 residues. For the CDR3, the DNA is TGTGCCAGCAGTAACACAGGGGTAGTAGAGACCCAGTACTTC. Translating it yields CASSNTGVVETQYF.

The chain couples TRBV29-1 to TRBJ2-1; TRBD2 agrees at 11 bases. The CDR3 extends over 12 amino acids. V gave up 7 bases and J gave up 6 bases; unmatched junction bases: 2. Germline CDR1 SQVTM, CDR2 ANQGSEA. DNA for the CDR3: TGCAGCGCCGGGACTAGCGGCAATGAGCAGTTCTTC. It codes for CSAGTSGNEQFF.

The gene calls are TRBV19 and TRBJ2-3, with D perhaps TRBD1 (6 bases). Germline CDR1 and CDR2: LNHDA and SQIVND (reference sequence). The V end lost 3 bases, the J end lost 5 bases, and 12 bases lay between the germline ends. The CDR3 length is 14 residues. This CDR3 is CASSIGQQRDTQYF. The CDR3 DNA follows: TGTGCCAGTAGTATTGGACAGCAGAGAGATACGCAGTATTTT.

This clone was detected only once. The chain joins TRBV6-1 to TRBJ2-3, with D perhaps matching TRBD1 (5 bases). CDR1 MNHNS and CDR2 SASEGT come from the germline V gene. The CDR3 sequence is 15 residues long. V dropped 1 base and J dropped 0 bases, with 8 bases sitting between them. This CDR3 is CASSEGQTSTDTQYF. CDR3 coding DNA: TGTGCCAGCAGTGAAGGACAGACTAGCACAGATACGCAGTATTTT.

The V and J genes are TRBV5-6 and TRBJ2-7, with 11 bases aligning to TRBD1. This CDR3 comprises 14 residues. After removal of 3 bases from V and 7 bases from J, the junction contained 6 bases not matched to a gene. CDR1 SGHDT and CDR2 YYEEEE come from the germline V gene. CDR3 in DNA: TGTGCCAGCAGCTGGACAGGGGGCTATGAGGAGCAGTACTTC. Translated, it gives CASSWTGGYEEQYF.

The V and J genes are TRBV6-5 and TRBJ2-4, with TRBD2 as a possible D gene (5 bases). Germline CDR1 MNHEY, CDR2 SVGAGI. With 8 bases removed from V and 1 base from J, the gap between germline ends came to 15 bases. The CDR3 is 15 amino acids. The CDR3, as DNA: TGTGCCAGCGCGACGGGGTCGGGGGCCAAAAACATTCAGTACTTC. Translation gives CASATGSGAKNIQYF.

The V gene is TRBV9, the J gene TRBJ2-1; 8 bases align to TRBD1. The CDR3 consists of 14 residues. The germline gives CDR1 SGDLS, CDR2 YYNGEE. J lost 1 base, V lost 6 bases, and 3 bases had no gene match. The DNA for the CDR3 is TGTGCCAGCAACGGACAGGGTTCCTACAATGAGCAGTTCTTC. Translating it yields CASNGQGSYNEQFF.